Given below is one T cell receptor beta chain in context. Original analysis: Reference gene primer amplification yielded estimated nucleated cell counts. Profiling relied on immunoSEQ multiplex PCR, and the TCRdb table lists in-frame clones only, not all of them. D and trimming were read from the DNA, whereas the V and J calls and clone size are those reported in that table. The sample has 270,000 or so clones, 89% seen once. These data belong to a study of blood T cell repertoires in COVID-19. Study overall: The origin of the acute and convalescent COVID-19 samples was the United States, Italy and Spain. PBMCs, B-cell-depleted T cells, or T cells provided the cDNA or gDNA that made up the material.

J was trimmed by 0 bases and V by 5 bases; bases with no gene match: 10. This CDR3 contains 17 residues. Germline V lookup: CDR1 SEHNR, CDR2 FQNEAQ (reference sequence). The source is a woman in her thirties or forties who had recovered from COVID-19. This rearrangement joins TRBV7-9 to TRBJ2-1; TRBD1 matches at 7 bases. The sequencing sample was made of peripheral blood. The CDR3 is CASSAQNRGSSYNEQFF. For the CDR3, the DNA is TGTGCCAGCAGCGCACAAAACAGGGGAAGCTCCTACAATGAGCAGTTCTTC.